This TCR beta chain is drawn from a study of blood T cell repertoires in COVID-19. Study details: The analysed material was cDNA or gDNA that came from T cells, B-cell-depleted T cells, or PBMCs.

Produced via immunoSEQ multiplex PCR; TCRdb's table is partial and in-frame only. The sample lists hundreds of thousands of clones, 88% seen once, with about 7% in the top ten. CDR1 LNHNV and CDR2 YYDKDF come from the germline V gene (reference sequence). The CDR3 has 15 residues. The V and J ends lost 1 base and 6 bases, in that order; junction bases with no gene match: 4. The V and J genes are TRBV15 and TRBJ2-1; TRBD1 matches at 9 bases. The specimen sequenced was peripheral blood. The clonotype was recovered from a woman between 65 and 79 years old with COVID-19, enrolled during active disease. The CDR3 sequence: CATSRAGTGFNEQFF. The CDR3 DNA reads as TGTGCCACCAGCAGAGCCGGGACAGGGTTCAATGAGCAGTTCTTC. Full variable domain (remainder filled in from reference TRBV15 and TRBJ2-1): DAMVIQNPRYQVTQFGKPVTLSCSQTLNHNVMYWYQQKSSQAPKLLFHYYDKDFNNEADTPDNFQSRRPNTSFCFLDIRSPGLGDTAMYLCATSRAGTGFNEQFFGPGTRLTVL.